This T cell receptor beta chain comes out of a study of blood T cells in healthy people across ages (dated by TCRdb to 2015 to 2017). General notes on the study: Template switching captured roughly one uniquely barcoded TCR beta cDNA molecule per two T cells in model experiments. To track age-related changes in TCR beta repertoire diversity, the study relied on deep sequencing normalized with unique cDNA molecular identifiers. Donors were grouped into four age groups: young (average roughly 16 years), middle-aged (under 40), aged (around 60) and long-lived (just over 80). To avoid experimental bias, donors of different ages were distributed randomly across sequencing lanes. The study analyzed two additional independent replicas of 1 million unique cDNA reads from the same blood draw for two donors, one aged 18 to 29 and one aged 80 or older.

What the research found in general, with its limitations: Because profiling used bulk unsorted PBMCs, naive and antigen-experienced compartments could not be compared conclusively. Total diversity estimates from one million sequenced T cells were considered lower bounds and underestimates. The CMV infection status of donors was not known, potentially confounding age-related changes in expanded clonotypes. Compared with the aged group, the long-lived group had more naive CD4+ T cells, fewer expanded clones and increased TCR diversity, a pattern suggesting age selection. Observed TCR beta diversity per million T cells fell roughly linearly with age, and a significant reduction was already apparent by age around 40. Observed TCR beta diversity correlated strongly with the percentage of naive T cells measured by flow cytometry.

Library method: 5' RACE. Instrument used: Illumina HiSeq 2500. A second PCR of roughly 7 to 12 cycles was run with a J-beta primer mix and a sample-barcoded 5' primer. Each TCR beta cDNA molecule received a unique molecular identifier from a template-switch 5' adaptor carrying 12 random nucleotides. Each sample yielded at least 3 million CDR3-containing paired-end reads. First-strand cDNA was synthesized from all RNA with the Mint cDNA synthesis kit, primed by a TRBC-specific oligonucleotide. Following uracil-DNA glycosylase treatment, all cDNA underwent a first 18-cycle PCR with the universal primers M1SS and BC2_uni_R. As for how the authors treated the data: For normalization, 1 million high-quality reads were randomly selected from each sample, with every read carrying a distinct molecular identifier. Instead of being binned into consensus sequences, reads that shared molecular identifiers were thrown out. CDR3 identification, clonotype clustering and error correction used MiTCR with a Q25 quality threshold and the strictest error-elimination algorithm. Lower-bound total TCR beta diversity was estimated with a nonparametric unseen species model using Euler transformation. The public reads were quality trimmed at Q25 with fastp and then assembled into clones with MiXCR by TCRdb, keeping productive beta chains. Entries are consolidated by CDR3 protein sequence, retaining the most common genes and DNA. These V and J calls rely on TCRdb rather than the paper's analysis. In all, the sample holds more than 1,400,000 distinct CDR3 sequences, and 42% of those were seen once. The ten most abundant clones make up approximately 7.9% of the sample.

Spanning cysteine to phenylalanine, the CDR3 consists of 15 amino acids. Just CDR3 DNA is preserved here, 45 bases in frame from base 1. V is shortened by 6 bases, J by 5 bases, and the region joining them spans 19 bases. The CDR1 and CDR2 encoded by the germline V gene (reference sequence) are MNHNY and SVGAGI. The roughly 39 donors, aged about 6 to 95 years, were systemically healthy Caucasian individuals from Russia. Each donor gave 8.5 to 10 milliliters of peripheral blood, collected into EDTA-treated Vacutainer tubes. PBMCs were isolated by Ficoll-Paque density-gradient centrifugation, with at least 6 million obtained per sample. Trizol reagent was used to extract total RNA from PBMCs, with at least 5 micrograms per sample. The percentages of naive CD45RAhigh/CD27high T cells were determined by flow cytometry on a PBMC aliquot from every donor. To note about this clonotype: This receptor's antigen is unknown. Base-call qualities are not available, and no considerably larger clone is one nucleotide away.

The TCR sequence derives from a woman between 18 and 30 years old in good health. The sequence joins TRBV6-6 to TRBJ2-5; no D gene can be assigned with confidence. The sample comprised blood. The CDR3 in this case is CASRTSRAIGETQYF. In nucleotides, the sequence is TGTGCCAGCAGGACCTCCCGCGCGATTGGGGAGACCCAGTACTTC.